This passage covers 13 T cell receptor beta chains from one sample sequenced in a study of blood T cell repertoires in COVID-19. The repertoire was sequenced with immunoSEQ multiplex PCR; TCRdb's copy has only in-frame clones and lacks some. The table has about 200,000 clones, around 81% seen once; the top ten hold less than 7%. Sequenced sample: peripheral blood. All receptors derive from a woman in her 70s with acute or convalescent COVID-19.

This sequence joins TRBV2 and TRBJ2-1; perhaps TRBD2 as D (5 bases). Trimming cost V 5 bases and J 7 bases, with 12 bases left between them. Looked up from germline, CDR1 is SNHLY and CDR2 is FYNNEI. The CDR3 totals 13 residues. The CDR3 DNA follows: TGTGCCAGCAGTAAGGAACGGGGTAATGAGCAGTTCTTC. As protein: CASSKERGNEQFF.

V is TRBV7-2 and J is TRBJ2-3; 11 bases align to TRBD2. Germline CDR1 SGHTA, CDR2 FQGNSA. After removal of 3 bases from V and 2 bases from J, the junction contained 10 bases not matched to a gene. The CDR3 runs 18 residues. The CDR3 region has the DNA TGTGCCAGCAGCTTCCAGGGGGGTAGCGGGAGGGCCACAGATACGCAGTATTTT. Amino acids: CASSFQGGSGRATDTQYF.

V is TRBV5-1 and J is TRBJ2-2; TRBD2 aligns across 14 bases. V was pared by 4 bases and J by 6 bases, with 5 bases of the junction left unmatched. Germline V gene sequence: CDR1 SGHRS, CDR2 YFSETQ. The CDR3 consists of 16 residues. The chain's CDR3 is CASSLGLAGEAGELFF. Written as DNA, the CDR3 is TGCGCCAGCAGCCTGGGACTAGCGGGAGAGGCCGGGGAGCTGTTTTTT.

This chain links TRBV18 with TRBJ1-4; the match to TRBD1 covers 10 bases. This CDR3 has 16 amino acids. CDR1 is KGHSH and CDR2 is LQKENI in the germline V gene. V gave up 3 bases and J gave up 4 bases; unmatched junction bases: 5. CDR3 coding DNA: TGTGCCAGCTCACCTCGACAGGGGGCATATAATGAAAAACTGTTTTTT. The encoded protein is CASSPRQGAYNEKLFF.

The chain recombines TRBV30 with TRBJ2-3, with 7 positions matching TRBD1. Trimming at V came to 5 bases and at J to 0 bases, leaving 8 bases not matched to a gene. The CDR3 totals 15 residues. Germline lookup yields CDR1 GTSNPN and CDR2 SVGIG (reference sequence). CDR3 sequence: CAWSGQRPSTDTQYF. Written as DNA, the CDR3 is TGTGCCTGGTCGGGACAGCGGCCTAGCACAGATACGCAGTATTTT.

The chain couples TRBV19 to TRBJ2-3, with TRBD2 identical over 11 bases. The CDR3 loop spans 16 amino acids. Per germline, CDR1 LNHDA and CDR2 SQIVND (reference sequence). V lost 4 bases, J lost 3 bases, and 6 bases stayed unmatched. CDR3 sequence reads: CASSRTSGSPTDTQYF. As DNA, the CDR3 is TGTGCCAGTAGTAGAACTAGCGGGAGCCCTACAGATACGCAGTATTTT. Full variable domain (rest looked up from reference TRBV19 and TRBJ2-3): DGGITQSPKYLFRKEGQNVTLSCEQNLNHDAMYWYRQDPGQGLRLIYYSQIVNDFQKGDIAEGYSVSREKKESFPLTVTSAQKNPTAFYLCASSRTSGSPTDTQYFGPGTRLTVL.

The V call is TRBV19, the J call TRBJ1-2; D may be TRBD1 (6 bases). The CDR3 has 14 amino acids. Germline loops: CDR1 LNHDA, CDR2 SQIVND (reference sequence). The ends were cut back, 3 bases at V and 6 bases at J, with 14 bases in the middle. Written as DNA, the CDR3 is TGTGCCAGTAGTATGGGGGACACCCGACATGGCTACACCTTC. Translation gives CASSMGDTRHGYTF. Complete variable domain (other parts from reference TRBV19 and TRBJ1-2): DGGITQSPKYLFRKEGQNVTLSCEQNLNHDAMYWYRQDPGQGLRLIYYSQIVNDFQKGDIAEGYSVSREKKESFPLTVTSAQKNPTAFYLCASSMGDTRHGYTFGSGTRLTVV.

The gene calls are TRBV2 and TRBJ2-5; 8 nucleotides agree with TRBD2. This CDR3 contains 15 residues. J gave up 4 bases and V 6 bases, and 10 bases lay outside the gene matches. From germline, CDR1 is SNHLY and CDR2 FYNNEI. The CDR3 sequence is CASSYQSGSSETQYF. The CDR3 region has the DNA TGTGCCAGCAGCTATCAGAGCGGGAGTTCAGAGACCCAGTACTTC.

The genes are TRBV2 and TRBJ1-4; 10 positions match TRBD1. The CDR3 has 15 residues. V shed 1 base and J 8 bases; nucleotides not matched to a gene: 4. Germline V gene sequence: CDR1 SNHLY, CDR2 FYNNEI. The chain's CDR3 is CASSEGGTGEEKLFF. The CDR3, as DNA: TGTGCCAGCAGTGAAGGTGGGACAGGGGAAGAAAAACTGTTTTTT.

This clone was seen once. This chain uses TRBV11-2 with TRBJ2-5; TRBD2 is a possible D gene (5 bases). Germline CDR1 reads SGHAT; CDR2 reads FQNNGV. V shed 3 bases and J shed 2 bases, with 13 bases lying between them. The CDR3 extends over 15 amino acids. CDR3 protein: CASSFATILQETQYF. DNA of the CDR3: TGTGCCAGCAGCTTCGCGACTATCTTACAAGAGACCCAGTACTTC.

Concerning this clone itself: One end of the junction does not line up with germline, which may come from a read error. The chain couples TRBV20-1 to TRBJ1-2, with 8 bases identical to TRBD1. Germline CDR1 DFQATT, CDR2 SNEGSKA (reference sequence). This CDR3 is 11 amino acids long. This CDR3 is CSATSAQGEAF. The CDR3 DNA reads as TGCAGTGCCACCTCGGCACAGGGGGAGGCCTTC.

The genes are TRBV2 and TRBJ1-2; 7 nucleotides line up with TRBD1. J was trimmed by 4 bases and V by 6 bases; bases with no gene match: 5. This CDR3 has 13 residues. Per the germline V gene, CDR1 is SNHLY and CDR2 is FYNNEI. The CDR3 coding sequence is TGTGCCAGCAGCCAACAGGGGTCCTATGGCTACACCTTC. Its translation: CASSQQGSYGYTF.

The V and J genes are TRBV11-2 and TRBJ1-4; tentatively, D is TRBD1 (5 bases). The germline CDR1 and CDR2 sequences are SGHAT and FQNNGV. With 5 bases removed from V and 0 bases from J, the gap between germline ends came to 13 bases. The CDR3 extends over 16 amino acids. CDR3 nucleotides: TGTGCCAGCAGCCTGGGCAGGGTTGCAACTAATGAAAAACTGTTTTTT. It is translated as CASSLGRVATNEKLFF.